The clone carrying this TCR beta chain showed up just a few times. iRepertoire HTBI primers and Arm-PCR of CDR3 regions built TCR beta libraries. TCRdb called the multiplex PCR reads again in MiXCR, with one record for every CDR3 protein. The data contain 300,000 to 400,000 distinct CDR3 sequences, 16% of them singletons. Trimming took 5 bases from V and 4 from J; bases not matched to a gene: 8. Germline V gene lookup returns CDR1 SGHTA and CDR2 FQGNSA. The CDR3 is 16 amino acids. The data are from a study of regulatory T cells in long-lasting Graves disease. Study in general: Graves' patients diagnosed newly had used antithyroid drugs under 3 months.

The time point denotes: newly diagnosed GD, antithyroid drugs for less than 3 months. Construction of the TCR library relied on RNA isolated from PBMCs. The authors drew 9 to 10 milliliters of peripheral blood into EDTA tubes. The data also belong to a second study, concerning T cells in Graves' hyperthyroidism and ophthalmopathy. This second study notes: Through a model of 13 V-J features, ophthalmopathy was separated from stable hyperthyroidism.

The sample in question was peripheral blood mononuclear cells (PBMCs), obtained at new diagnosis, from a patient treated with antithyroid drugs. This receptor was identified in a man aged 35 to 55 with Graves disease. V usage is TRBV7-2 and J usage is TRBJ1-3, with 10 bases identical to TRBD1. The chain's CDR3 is CASSLRTGGKGNTIYF. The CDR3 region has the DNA TGTGCCAGCAGCCTGAGGACAGGGGGAAAAGGAAACACCATATATTTT.